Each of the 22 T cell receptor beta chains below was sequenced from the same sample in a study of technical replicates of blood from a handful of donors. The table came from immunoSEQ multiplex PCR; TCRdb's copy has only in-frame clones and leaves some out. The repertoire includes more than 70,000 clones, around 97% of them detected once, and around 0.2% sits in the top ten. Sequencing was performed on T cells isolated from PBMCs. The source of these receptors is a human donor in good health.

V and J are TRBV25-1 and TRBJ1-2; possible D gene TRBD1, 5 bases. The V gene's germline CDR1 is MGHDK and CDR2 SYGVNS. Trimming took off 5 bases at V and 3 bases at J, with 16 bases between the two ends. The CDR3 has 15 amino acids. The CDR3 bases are TGTGCCAGCAGTCCCGCGGGGGGAGGGGACTATGGCTACACCTTC. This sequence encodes CASSPAGGGDYGYTF.

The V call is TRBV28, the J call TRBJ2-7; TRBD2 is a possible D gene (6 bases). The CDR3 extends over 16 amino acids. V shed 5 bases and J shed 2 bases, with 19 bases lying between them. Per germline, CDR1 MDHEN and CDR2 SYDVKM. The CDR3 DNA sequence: TGTGCCAGCAGTCTGCGGGCGGGGAGTGTCCCCTACGAGCAGTACTTC. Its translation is CASSLRAGSVPYEQYF.

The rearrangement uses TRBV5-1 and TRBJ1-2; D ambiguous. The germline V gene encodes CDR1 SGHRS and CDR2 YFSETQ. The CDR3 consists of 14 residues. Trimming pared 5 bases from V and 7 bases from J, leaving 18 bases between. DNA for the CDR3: TGCGCCAGCAGATCCGAAGGGCGAGGGAGTGGCTACACCTTC. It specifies CASRSEGRGSGYTF.

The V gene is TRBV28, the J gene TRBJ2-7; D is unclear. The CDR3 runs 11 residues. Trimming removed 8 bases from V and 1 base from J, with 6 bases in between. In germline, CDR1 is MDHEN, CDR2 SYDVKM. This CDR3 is CASGHSYEQYF. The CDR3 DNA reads TGTGCCAGCGGCCATTCCTACGAGCAGTACTTC.

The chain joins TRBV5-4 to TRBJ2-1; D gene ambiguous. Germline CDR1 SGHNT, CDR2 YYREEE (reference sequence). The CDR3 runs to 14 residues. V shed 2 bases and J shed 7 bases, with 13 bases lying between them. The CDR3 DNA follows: TGTGCCAGCAGCTTAAAAGCCATCATGAATGAGCAGTTCTTC. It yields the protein CASSLKAIMNEQFF.

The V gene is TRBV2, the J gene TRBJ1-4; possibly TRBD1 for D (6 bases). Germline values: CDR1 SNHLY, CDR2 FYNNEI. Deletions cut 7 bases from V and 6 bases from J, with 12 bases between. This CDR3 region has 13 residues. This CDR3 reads CASKLQGYEKLFF. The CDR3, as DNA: TGTGCCAGCAAACTGCAGGGGTATGAAAAACTGTTTTTT. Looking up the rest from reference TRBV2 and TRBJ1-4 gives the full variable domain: EPEVTQTPSHQVTQMGQEVILRCVPISNHLYFYWYRQILGQKVEFLVSFYNNEISEKSEIFDDQFSVERPDGSNFTLKIRSTKLEDSAMYFCASKLQGYEKLFFGSGTQLSVL.

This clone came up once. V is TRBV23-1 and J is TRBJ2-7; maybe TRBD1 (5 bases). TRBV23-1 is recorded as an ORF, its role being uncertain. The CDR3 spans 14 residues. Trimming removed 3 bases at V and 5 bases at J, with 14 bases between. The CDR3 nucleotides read TGCGCCAGCAGTCACATGGACATGAGGCACGAGCAGTACTTC. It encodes CASSHMDMRHEQYF.

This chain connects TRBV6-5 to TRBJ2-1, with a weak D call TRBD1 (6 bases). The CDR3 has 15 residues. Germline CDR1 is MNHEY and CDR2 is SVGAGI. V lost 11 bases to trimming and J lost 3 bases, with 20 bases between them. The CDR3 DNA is TGTGCCGCCCGGAGAAGGGCAGGGGTCTACAATGAGCAGTTCTTC. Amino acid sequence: CAARRRAGVYNEQFF.

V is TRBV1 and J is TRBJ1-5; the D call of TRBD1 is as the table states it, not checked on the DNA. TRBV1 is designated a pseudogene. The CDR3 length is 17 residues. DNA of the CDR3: TGCACCAGCAGCTCCCGGGACAGCAGATATAGCAATCAGCCCCAGCATTTT. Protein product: CTSSSRDSRYSNQPQHF.

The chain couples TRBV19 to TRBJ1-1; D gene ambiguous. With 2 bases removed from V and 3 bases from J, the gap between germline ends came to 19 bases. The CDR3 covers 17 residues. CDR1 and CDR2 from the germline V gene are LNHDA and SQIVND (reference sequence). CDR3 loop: CASSIREGGLTDTEAFF. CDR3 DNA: TGTGCCAGTAGTATAAGAGAGGGAGGGTTGACGGACACTGAAGCTTTCTTT.

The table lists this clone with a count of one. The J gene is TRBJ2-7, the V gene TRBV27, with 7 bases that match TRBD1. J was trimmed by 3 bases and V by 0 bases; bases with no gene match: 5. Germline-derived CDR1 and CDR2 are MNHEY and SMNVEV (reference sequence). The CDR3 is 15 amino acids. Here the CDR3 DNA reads TGTGCCAGCAGTTTATCAGGGACAGACTTCTACGAGCAGTACTTC. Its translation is CASSLSGTDFYEQYF.

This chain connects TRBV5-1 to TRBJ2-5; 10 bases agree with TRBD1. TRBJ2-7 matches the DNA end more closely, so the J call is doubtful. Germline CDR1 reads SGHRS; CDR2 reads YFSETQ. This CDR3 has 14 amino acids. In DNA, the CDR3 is TGCGCCAGCAGCTCAGACAGGGGGCAGTACGAGCAGTACTTC. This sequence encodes CASSSDRGQYEQYF.

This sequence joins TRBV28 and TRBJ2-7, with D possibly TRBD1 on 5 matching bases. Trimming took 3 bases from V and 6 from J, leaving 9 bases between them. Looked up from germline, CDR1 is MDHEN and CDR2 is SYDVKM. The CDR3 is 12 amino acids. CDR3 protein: CASSLWGSEQYF. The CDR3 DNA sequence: TGTGCCAGCAGTTTGTGGGGCTCCGAGCAGTACTTC.

CDR3 residues: CASRLDRGVLQGAVYGYTF. CDR3 bases: TGCGCCAGCAGGTTGGACAGGGGCGTTCTTCAGGGTGCGGTTTATGGCTACACCTTC. The V and J genes are TRBV4-1 and TRBJ1-2, with 9 bases lining up with TRBD1. The CDR3 covers 19 residues. The V gene end was trimmed by 6 bases and the J gene end by 5 bases; junction bases not matched to a gene: 22. In germline, CDR1 is MGHRA, CDR2 YSYEKL.

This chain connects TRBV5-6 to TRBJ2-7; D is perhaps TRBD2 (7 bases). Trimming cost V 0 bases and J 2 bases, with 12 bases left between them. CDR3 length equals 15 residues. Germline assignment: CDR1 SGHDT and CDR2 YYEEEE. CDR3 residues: CASSLGGGTTYEQYF. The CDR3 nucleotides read TGTGCCAGCAGCTTGGGAGGGGGGACTACCTACGAGCAGTACTTC.

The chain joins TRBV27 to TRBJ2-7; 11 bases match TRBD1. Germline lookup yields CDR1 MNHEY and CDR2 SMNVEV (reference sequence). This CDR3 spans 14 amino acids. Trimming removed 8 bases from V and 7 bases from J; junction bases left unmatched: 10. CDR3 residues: CASSGTGGGWEQYF. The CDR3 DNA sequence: TGTGCCAGCTCCGGGACAGGGGGGGGGTGGGAGCAGTACTTC.

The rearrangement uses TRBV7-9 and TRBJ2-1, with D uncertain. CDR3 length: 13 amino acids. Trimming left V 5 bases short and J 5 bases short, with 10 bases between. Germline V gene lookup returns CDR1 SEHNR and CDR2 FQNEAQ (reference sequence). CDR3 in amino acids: CASSPPSDNEQFF. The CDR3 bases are TGTGCCAGCAGCCCCCCTTCGGACAATGAGCAGTTCTTC. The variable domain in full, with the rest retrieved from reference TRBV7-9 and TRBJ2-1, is DTGVSQNPRHKITKRGQNVTFRCDPISEHNRLYWYRQTLGQGPEFLTYFQNEAQLEKSRLLSDRFSAERPKGSFSTLEIQRTEQGDSAMYLCASSPPSDNEQFFGPGTRLTVL.

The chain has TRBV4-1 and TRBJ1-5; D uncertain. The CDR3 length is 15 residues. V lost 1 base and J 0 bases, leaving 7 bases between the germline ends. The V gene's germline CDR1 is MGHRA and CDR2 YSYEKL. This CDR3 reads CASSQGAYSNQPQHF. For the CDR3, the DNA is TGCGCCAGCAGCCAAGGGGCTTATAGCAATCAGCCCCAGCATTTT.

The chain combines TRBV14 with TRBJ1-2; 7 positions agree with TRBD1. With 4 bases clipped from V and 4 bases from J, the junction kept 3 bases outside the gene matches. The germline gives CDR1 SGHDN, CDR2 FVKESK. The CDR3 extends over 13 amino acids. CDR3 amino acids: CASSPGQRYGYTF. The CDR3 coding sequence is TGTGCCAGCAGCCCGGGACAGCGCTATGGCTACACCTTC.

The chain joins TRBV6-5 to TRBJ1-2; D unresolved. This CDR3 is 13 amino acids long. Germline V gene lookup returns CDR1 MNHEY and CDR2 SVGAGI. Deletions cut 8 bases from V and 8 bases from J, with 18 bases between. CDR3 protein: CASSAPPGRGYTF. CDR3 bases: TGTGCCAGCTCTGCCCCACCAGGCCGGGGCTACACCTTC.

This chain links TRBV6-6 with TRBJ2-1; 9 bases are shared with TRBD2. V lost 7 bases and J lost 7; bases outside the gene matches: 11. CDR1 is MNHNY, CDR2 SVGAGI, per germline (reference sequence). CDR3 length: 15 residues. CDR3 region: CASTERLAVRNEQFF. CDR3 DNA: TGTGCCAGCACCGAGAGACTAGCGGTTCGAAATGAGCAGTTCTTC.

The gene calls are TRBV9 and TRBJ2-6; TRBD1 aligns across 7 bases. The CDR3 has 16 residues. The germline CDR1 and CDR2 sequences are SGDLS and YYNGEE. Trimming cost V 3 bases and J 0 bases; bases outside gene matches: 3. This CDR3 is CASSETGHSGANVLTF. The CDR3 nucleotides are TGTGCCAGCAGCGAGACAGGGCACTCTGGGGCCAACGTCCTGACTTTC.